The 11 T cell receptor beta chains given below trace back to one sample, sequenced in a study of cytomegalovirus exposure and HLA in healthy donors. Using immunoSEQ multiplex PCR, the repertoire was profiled, and TCRdb retains in-frame clones only, with some absent. This table holds under 80,000 clones, approximately 93% found once. The sequenced sample consisted of PBMCs. These receptors originate from a woman in her late teens or twenties in good health and CMV-seropositive.

This CDR3 reads CASSLYLRDQPQHF. The CDR3 DNA follows: TGTGCCAGCAGTTTATATCTCAGGGATCAGCCCCAGCATTTT. This chain uses TRBV27 with TRBJ1-5, with a possible D match to TRBD1 (5 bases). The ends were cut back, 1 base at V and 5 bases at J, with 9 bases in the middle. The CDR3 is 14 amino acids. CDR1 and CDR2 from the germline V gene are MNHEY and SMNVEV (reference sequence).

The genes are TRBV19 and TRBJ1-3, with 7 bases identical to TRBD1. With 4 bases clipped from V and 0 bases from J, the junction kept 3 bases outside the gene matches. Germline V lookup: CDR1 LNHDA, CDR2 SQIVND (reference sequence). The CDR3 runs to 15 residues. The CDR3 nucleotides are TGTGCCAGTAGTACCGACAGGGTCTCTGGAAACACCATATATTTT. Translation gives CASSTDRVSGNTIYF. The full variable domain, in which reference TRBV19 and TRBJ1-3 provide the parts outside the CDR3, is DGGITQSPKYLFRKEGQNVTLSCEQNLNHDAMYWYRQDPGQGLRLIYYSQIVNDFQKGDIAEGYSVSREKKESFPLTVTSAQKNPTAFYLCASSTDRVSGNTIYFGEGSWLTVV.

V and J are TRBV18 and TRBJ2-7, with 7 positions matching TRBD1. This CDR3 region has 13 residues. CDR1 and CDR2 from the germline V gene are KGHSH and LQKENI. V was pared by 2 bases and J by 6 bases, with 4 bases of the junction left unmatched. CDR3 bases: TGTGCCAGCTCACCAGGACAGGATCTCGAGCAGTACTTC. Translated: CASSPGQDLEQYF.

V gene TRBV9 combines with J gene TRBJ2-3; 12 nucleotides line up with TRBD2. This CDR3 spans 18 amino acids. Trimming at V came to 0 bases and at J to 2 bases, leaving 7 bases not matched to a gene. Germline V gene sequence: CDR1 SGDLS, CDR2 YYNGEE. DNA of the CDR3: TGTGCCAGCAGCGTAGGAGCTAGCGGGAGGGCCTCCACAGATACGCAGTATTTT. This encodes CASSVGASGRASTDTQYF.

The genes are TRBV9 and TRBJ1-2, with 7 bases identical to TRBD1. Germline V CDR1 and CDR2: SGDLS, YYNGEE. The length of the CDR3 is 17 residues. Trimming took 3 bases from V and 2 from J; bases not matched to a gene: 13. The CDR3 nucleotides are TGTGCCAGCAGCGCCACTCCACAGGGGATAGGCAACTATGGCTACACCTTC. Its protein product is CASSATPQGIGNYGYTF.

The chain couples TRBV6-5 to TRBJ1-2, with 11 nucleotides matching TRBD1. Germline V gives CDR1 MNHEY, CDR2 SVGAGI. V was pared by 3 bases and J by 6 bases, with 6 bases of the junction left unmatched. This CDR3 has 15 amino acids. The CDR3: CASSYRRTGGDGYTF. CDR3 DNA: TGTGCCAGCAGTTATCGTAGGACAGGGGGCGATGGCTACACCTTC.

CDR3 sequence: CAWSAEGNGNEKLFF. CDR3 bases: TGTGCCTGGAGTGCGGAGGGGAATGGGAATGAAAAACTGTTTTTT. J is TRBJ1-4 and V is TRBV30; perhaps TRBD1 as D (5 bases). CDR3 length equals 15 residues. Trimming left V 1 base short and J 5 bases short, with 14 bases between. Germline V gene data show CDR1 as GTSNPN and CDR2 as SVGIG (reference sequence).

This clone was picked up one time. DNA of the CDR3: TGTGCCAGCAGCTTAAGCACAGCCGGGGGGGAAAAACTGTTTTTT. Amino acid sequence: CASSLSTAGGEKLFF. The rearrangement links TRBV5-6 to TRBJ1-4; D possibly corresponds to TRBD1 (5 bases). Looked up from germline, CDR1 is SGHDT and CDR2 is YYEEEE. This CDR3 is built from 15 residues. V lost 2 bases, J lost 8 bases, and 16 bases lay in between.

The rearrangement uses TRBV11-2 and TRBJ2-7; 8 bases agree with TRBD1. The J segment lost 4 bases and the V segment lost 1 base, leaving 12 bases of the junction unmatched. Per the germline V gene, CDR1 is SGHAT and CDR2 is FQNNGV. The length of the CDR3 is 17 residues. The CDR3 here is CASSLGLVQGADYEQYF. The CDR3 DNA is TGTGCCAGCAGCTTAGGTCTTGTCCAGGGGGCAGATTACGAGCAGTACTTC.

This rearrangement joins TRBV19 to TRBJ2-7; a weak D match, TRBD2 (6 bases). The CDR3 is 13 amino acids. Germline V CDR1 and CDR2: LNHDA, SQIVND (reference sequence). With 3 bases removed from V and 3 bases from J, the gap between germline ends came to 9 bases. The DNA of the CDR3 is TGTGCCAGTAGTATCGGGAGTCACTACGAGCAGTACTTC. This encodes CASSIGSHYEQYF.

The chain links TRBV7-7 to TRBJ1-5; no reliable D call. The V gene's germline CDR1 is SSHAT and CDR2 FNYEAQ (reference sequence). The V end lost 5 bases, the J end lost 1 base, and 12 bases lay between the germline ends. The CDR3 length is 15 residues. CDR3 loop: CASSPVSLSNQPQHF. CDR3 nucleotides: TGTGCCAGCAGCCCCGTGTCCCTAAGCAATCAGCCCCAGCATTTT.